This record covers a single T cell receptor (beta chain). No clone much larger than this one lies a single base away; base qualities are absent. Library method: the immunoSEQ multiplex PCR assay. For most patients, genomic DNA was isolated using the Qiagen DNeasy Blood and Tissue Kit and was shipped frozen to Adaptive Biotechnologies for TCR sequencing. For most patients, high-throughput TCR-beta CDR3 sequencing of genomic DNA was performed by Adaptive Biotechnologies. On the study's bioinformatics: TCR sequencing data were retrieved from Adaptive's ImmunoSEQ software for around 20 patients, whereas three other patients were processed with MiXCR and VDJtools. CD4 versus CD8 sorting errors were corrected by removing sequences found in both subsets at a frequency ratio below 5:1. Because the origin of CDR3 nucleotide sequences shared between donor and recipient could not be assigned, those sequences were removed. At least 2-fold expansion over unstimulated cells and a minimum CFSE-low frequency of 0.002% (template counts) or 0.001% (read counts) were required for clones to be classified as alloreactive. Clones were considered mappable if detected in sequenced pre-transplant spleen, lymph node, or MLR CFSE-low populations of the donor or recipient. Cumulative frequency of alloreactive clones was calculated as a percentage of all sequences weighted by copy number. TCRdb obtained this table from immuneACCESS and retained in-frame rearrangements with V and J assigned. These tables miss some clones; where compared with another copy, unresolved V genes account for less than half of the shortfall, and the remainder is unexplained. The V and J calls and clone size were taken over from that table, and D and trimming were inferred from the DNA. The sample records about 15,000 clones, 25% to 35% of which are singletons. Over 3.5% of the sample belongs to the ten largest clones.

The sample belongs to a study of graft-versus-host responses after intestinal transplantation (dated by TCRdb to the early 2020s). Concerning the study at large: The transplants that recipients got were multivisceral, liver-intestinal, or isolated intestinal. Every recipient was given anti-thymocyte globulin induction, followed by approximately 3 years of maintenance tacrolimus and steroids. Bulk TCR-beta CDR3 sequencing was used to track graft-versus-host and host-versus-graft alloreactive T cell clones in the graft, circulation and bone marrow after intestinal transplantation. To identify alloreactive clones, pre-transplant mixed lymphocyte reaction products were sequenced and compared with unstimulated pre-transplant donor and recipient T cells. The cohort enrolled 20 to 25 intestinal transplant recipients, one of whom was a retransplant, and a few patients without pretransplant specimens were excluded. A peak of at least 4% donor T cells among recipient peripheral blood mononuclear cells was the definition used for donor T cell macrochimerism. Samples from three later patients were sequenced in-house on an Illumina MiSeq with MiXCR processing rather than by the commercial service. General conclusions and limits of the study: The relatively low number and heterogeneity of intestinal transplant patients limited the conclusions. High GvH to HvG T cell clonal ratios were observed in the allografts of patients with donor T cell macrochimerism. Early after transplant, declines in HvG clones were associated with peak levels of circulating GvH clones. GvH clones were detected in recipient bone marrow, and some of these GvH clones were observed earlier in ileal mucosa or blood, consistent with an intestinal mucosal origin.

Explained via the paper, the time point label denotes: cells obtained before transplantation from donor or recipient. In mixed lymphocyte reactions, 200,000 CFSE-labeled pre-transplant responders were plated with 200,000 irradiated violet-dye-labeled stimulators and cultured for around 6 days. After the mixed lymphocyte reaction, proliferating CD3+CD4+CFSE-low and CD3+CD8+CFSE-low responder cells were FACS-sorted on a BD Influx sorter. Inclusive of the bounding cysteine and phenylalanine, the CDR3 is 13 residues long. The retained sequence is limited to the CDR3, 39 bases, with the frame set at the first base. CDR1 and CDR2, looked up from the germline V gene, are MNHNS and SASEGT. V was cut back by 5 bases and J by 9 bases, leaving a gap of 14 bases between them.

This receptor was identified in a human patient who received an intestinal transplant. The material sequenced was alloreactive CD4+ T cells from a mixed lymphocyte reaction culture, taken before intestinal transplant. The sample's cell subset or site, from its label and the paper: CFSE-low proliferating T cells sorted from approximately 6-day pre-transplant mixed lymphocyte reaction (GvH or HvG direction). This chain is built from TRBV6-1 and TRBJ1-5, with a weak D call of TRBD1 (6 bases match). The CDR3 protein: CASSTGNLRPQHF. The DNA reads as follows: TGTGCCAGCAGTACAGGGAATTTGCGGCCCCAGCATTTT.